This is a list of T cell receptor beta chains from one sample in a study of T cell changes during pregnancy in multiple sclerosis. Repertoires were generated with immunoSEQ multiplex PCR, while TCRdb's copy carries only in-frame clones and drops some. This table holds 100,000 to 140,000 clones, just under 95% found once. This sample comprised peripheral blood, obtained in the third trimester of pregnancy. All receptors derive from a female donor in good health, enrolled as a control in a pregnancy study. Each CDR3 is given with its conserved first and last residue. Each record gives: clone size, J gene, V gene, CDR3 length, D gene, CDR3 DNA, CDR3 protein. D genes are given only for firm matches. Only part of the rows carry a size: once, few, many, or a class if the clone is expanded.

>-|TRBJ1-3|TRBV19|16|TRBD1
TGTGCCAGTACTTCGACAGGGGCGATCTCTGGAAACACCATATATTTT
CASTSTGAISGNTIYF
>once|TRBJ2-1|TRBV13|11|-
TGTGCCAGCGCTGAGGAGGGTGAGCAGTTCTTC
CASAEEGEQFF
>-|TRBJ2-3|TRBV5-1|17|TRBD2
TGCGCCAGCAGCTTGGGCAGCGGGGCCACTAGCACAGATACGCAGTATTTT
CASSLGSGATSTDTQYF
>-|TRBJ2-2|TRBV12-5|15|-
TGTGCTAGTGGTTTGGGAGAGGGGAACACCGGGGAGCTGTTTTTT
CASGLGEGNTGELFF
>-|TRBJ1-4|TRBV19|13|TRBD1
TGTGCCAGCAGCGACAGGGTAAATGAAAAACTGTTTTTT
CASSDRVNEKLFF
>-|TRBJ1-2|TRBV7-2|15|TRBD1
TGTGCCAGCAGCTTCGTCAGGGGGAACAACTATGGCTACACCTTC
CASSFVRGNNYGYTF
>few|TRBJ1-6|TRBV7-9|14|TRBD1
TGTGCCAGCAGCGCAGGACAGGCCCGGTCACCCCTCCACTTT
CASSAGQARSPLHF
>-|TRBJ1-5|TRBV6-6|14|-
TGTGCCAGCTCCGACAGAAATAGCAATCAGCCCCAGCATTTT
CASSDRNSNQPQHF
>-|TRBJ1-5|TRBV5-1|14|-
TGCGCCAGCAGCTTAACAGGGACCGATCAGCCCCAGCATTTT
CASSLTGTDQPQHF
>-|TRBJ1-6|TRBV30|15|TRBD1
TGTGCCTGGGGGAGGATGGGACAGGGGATTTCACCCCTCCACTTT
CAWGRMGQGISPLHF
>-|TRBJ2-1|TRBV27|17|TRBD1
TGTGCCAGCAGTTTATTTGAGTCGGGCAGGGGGCGTGAAGAGCAGTTCTTC
CASSLFESGRGREEQFF
>once|TRBJ2-3|TRBV7-7|16|TRBD2
TGTGCCAGCAGCCCCTGGCGACTAGCGGTAACAGATACGCAGTATTTT
CASSPWRLAVTDTQYF
>-|TRBJ1-2|TRBV25-1|13|-
TGTGCCAGCAGTGGGACATCGAACTATGGCTACACCTTC
CASSGTSNYGYTF
>-|TRBJ1-2|TRBV2|16|TRBD1
TGTGCCAGCAGTGAAGGGCGAGGACAGGGTCAGCACGGCTACACCTTC
CASSEGRGQGQHGYTF
>-|TRBJ2-1|TRBV7-2|14|-
TGTGCCAGCAGCCCCCTCCCCCCCTACAATGAGCAGTTCTTC
CASSPLPPYNEQFF
>-|TRBJ1-3|TRBV11-3|16|-
TGTGCCAGCAGCCGGGTCCCATCCCACCTAGGAAACACCATATATTTT
CASSRVPSHLGNTIYF
>-|TRBJ1-5|TRBV7-2|16|TRBD1
TGTGCCAGCAGCCTTACGTTCGGACAGGGGGTTCAGCCCCAGCATTTT
CASSLTFGQGVQPQHF
>-|TRBJ1-2|TRBV5-4|15|-
TGTGCCAGCAGCTTGATTTCCAGTGGCAACTATGGCTACACCTTC
CASSLISSGNYGYTF
>-|TRBJ2-7|TRBV2|14|-
TGTGCCAGCAGTGAAGGGGGGGACAGCTACGAGCAGTACTTC
CASSEGGDSYEQYF
>-|TRBJ2-3|TRBV7-6|13|-
TGTGCCAGCAGCTCAGGGGATACAGATACGCAGTATTTT
CASSSGDTDTQYF
>-|TRBJ2-5|TRBV7-9|15|TRBD1
TGTGCCAGCAGCCCGAACAGGGGAGAGGGAGAGACCCAGTACTTC
CASSPNRGEGETQYF
>-|TRBJ2-1|TRBV11-2|15|TRBD2
TGTGCCAGCACGGGGCGGGGGGGCCATAACAATGAGCAGTTCTTC
CASTGRGGHNNEQFF
>-|TRBJ1-1|TRBV28|14|-
TGTGCCAGCAGTGCCGCCGCGGGCCACACTGAAGCTTTCTTT
CASSAAAGHTEAFF
>once|TRBJ1-2|TRBV5-5|18|-
TGTGCCAGCAGCTCGTCACCTTTACTGACAGGAAAGACCTATGGCTACACCTTC
CASSSSPLLTGKTYGYTF
>-|TRBJ2-5|TRBV30|13|-
TGTGCCTGGAGCGGGGTGACACAAGAGACCCAGTACTTC
CAWSGVTQETQYF
>-|TRBJ2-1|TRBV2|15|TRBD2
TGTGCCAGCAGAAAACTAGCGGGGGGGCACAATGAGCAGTTCTTC
CASRKLAGGHNEQFF
>-|TRBJ2-1|TRBV25-1|13|-
TGTGCCAGCAGTGATGAGACAGACAATGAGCAGTTCTTC
CASSDETDNEQFF
>-|TRBJ2-3|TRBV6-6|14|-
TGTGCCAGCAGTGGGGGGCGGGGGACAGATACGCAGTATTTT
CASSGGRGTDTQYF
>-|TRBJ2-3|TRBV5-1|15|TRBD2
TGCGCCAGCAGCTTGGGACTAGCGGGGACAGATACGCAGTATTTT
CASSLGLAGTDTQYF
>-|TRBJ1-2|TRBV7-8|13|-
TGTGCCAGCAGCCCCCGGAGCCGGGATGGCTACACCTTC
CASSPRSRDGYTF
>-|TRBJ2-2|TRBV7-2|14|-
TGTGCCAGCAGCTTACCCCAAAACACCGGGGAGCTGTTTTTT
CASSLPQNTGELFF
>-|TRBJ2-3|TRBV9|13|-
TGTGCCAGCAGCGTGTCCACGGTGGATACGCAGTATTTT
CASSVSTVDTQYF
>-|TRBJ2-1|TRBV19|13|-
TGTGCCAGTAGTATAGGGCAGAACAATGAGCAGTTCTTC
CASSIGQNNEQFF
>-|TRBJ1-2|TRBV9|15|TRBD1
TGTGCCAGCAGCGTAGGGCACAGGGGCGACTATGGCTACACCTTC
CASSVGHRGDYGYTF
>once|TRBJ2-3|TRBV13|14|TRBD1
TGTGCCAGCAGCTTGGACAGGGGATCAGATACGCAGTATTTT
CASSLDRGSDTQYF
>-|TRBJ2-7|TRBV4-1|18|-
TGCGCCAGCAGCCAAGAACCCCAGTCAACAGGCCTCTCCTACGAGCAGTACTTC
CASSQEPQSTGLSYEQYF
>-|TRBJ2-7|TRBV13|16|-
TGTGCCAGCAGCTTAAAGAAGGCAGGGGCAGGGTACGAGCAGTACTTC
CASSLKKAGAGYEQYF
>-|TRBJ1-2|TRBV11-2|12|-
TGTGCCAGCAGCTTACAGGGTCGAGGCTACACCTTC
CASSLQGRGYTF
>-|TRBJ1-3|TRBV4-2|16|-
TGTGCCAGCAGCCAAGATTTCGGGGGATCTGGAAACACCATATATTTT
CASSQDFGGSGNTIYF
>-|TRBJ2-2|TRBV7-7|16|TRBD2
TGTGCTAGCAGCTTAACCGGGACTAGGTCTACAGGGGAGCTGTTTTTT
CASSLTGTRSTGELFF
>-|TRBJ2-1|TRBV10-2|15|TRBD1
TGCGCCAGCAGTGAGCCCGGGGACAGGGTAGTTGAGCAGTTCTTC
CASSEPGDRVVEQFF
>once|TRBJ2-5|TRBV25-1|14|TRBD1
TGTGCCAGCAGTGAAGATGACAGGGTAGAGACCCAGTACTTC
CASSEDDRVETQYF
>-|TRBJ1-1|TRBV6-5|13|-
TGTGCCAGCAGAACAAATGCTCCTACTGAAGCTTTCTTT
CASRTNAPTEAFF
>-|TRBJ2-3|TRBV5-4|17|TRBD2
TGTGCCAGCAGCTTCGACCGGGCGGGGGGGCGCACAGATACGCAGTATTTT
CASSFDRAGGRTDTQYF
>-|TRBJ2-2|TRBV11-2|12|-
TGTGCCAGCACCTTAGGAGGAGGGGAGCTGTTTTTT
CASTLGGGELFF